The 17 T cell receptor beta chains reported below all come from one sample, sequenced in a study of tumour-infiltrating T cells in Burkitt lymphoma. Profiling relied on immunoSEQ multiplex PCR, and the TCRdb table lists in-frame clones only, not all of them. Counted here are under 4,000 clones, around 15% occurring once; the ten biggest clones make up 20% to 25%. Sequencing used tumor tissue. The receptors were gathered from a human donor with Burkitt lymphoma.

This clone came up a few times. The CDR3 region is CSVSGWDGAYEQYF. Written as DNA, the CDR3 is TGCAGCGTTTCGGGGTGGGACGGCGCCTACGAGCAGTACTTC. The rearrangement joins TRBV29-1 to TRBJ2-7; D assignment may be TRBD1 or TRBD2 (5 bases each). V was trimmed by 5 bases and J by 2 bases, leaving 16 bases between them. Germline-derived CDR1 and CDR2 are SQVTM and ANQGSEA. CDR3 length: 14 residues.

The chain is built from TRBV4-2 and TRBJ1-6; D uncertain. V was clipped by 1 base and J by 8 bases, with 27 bases between them. There are 20 residues in the CDR3. Germline-derived CDR1 and CDR2 are LGHNA and YNFKEQ. CDR3 residues: CASSQVGGQVYSPEDSPLHF. The CDR3 nucleotides read TGTGCCAGCAGCCAAGTAGGTGGGCAGGTATACTCTCCTGAAGATTCACCCCTCCACTTT.

V is TRBV5-1 and J is TRBJ2-6, with D unresolved. Per the germline V gene, CDR1 is SGHRS and CDR2 is YFSETQ. V was clipped by 1 base and J by 2 bases, with 13 bases between them. CDR3 size: 17 residues. The chain's CDR3 is CASSLINQMAGANVLTF. The CDR3 nucleotides are TGCGCCAGCAGCTTGATAAACCAGATGGCTGGGGCCAACGTCCTGACTTTC.

The chain is built from TRBV6-1 and TRBJ2-1; a possible D gene is TRBD2 (6 bases). In germline, CDR1 is MNHNS, CDR2 SASEGT. Trimming pared 10 bases from V and 4 bases from J, leaving 17 bases between. The CDR3 extends over 14 amino acids. Written as DNA, the CDR3 is TGTGCCACCTGGGGGACTCTTAATTACAATGAGCAGTTCTTC. Translation gives CATWGTLNYNEQFF.

This clone was counted a few times. V is TRBV19 and J is TRBJ1-2; tentative D call: TRBD1 (5 bases). Germline CDR1 reads LNHDA; CDR2 reads SQIVND (reference sequence). V lost 5 bases, J lost 2 bases, and 21 bases lay in between. The CDR3 loop spans 17 amino acids. DNA of the CDR3: TGTGCCAGTAGTGGCGGGGGTTCCTTTAGGGGCAACTATGGCTACACCTTC. Residues: CASSGGGSFRGNYGYTF.

About this clone: The junction departs from the called germline gene at one end, perhaps through a read error. Different DNA sequences within this sample yield the same CDR3. V is TRBV30 and J is TRBJ2-1, with 9 bases aligning to TRBD1. This CDR3 is 13 amino acids long. The germline CDR1 and CDR2 sequences are GTSNPN and SVGIG (reference sequence). The DNA for the CDR3 is TGCGCCTGGACCGGGACAGGGTTGTATGAGCAGTTCTTC. It encodes CAWTGTGLYEQFF.

This clone was detected only a few times. V gene TRBV2 combines with J gene TRBJ1-2; TRBD1 is a possible D gene (6 bases). This CDR3 region has 13 residues. CDR1 and CDR2 (germline): SNHLY, FYNNEI. V was pared by 4 bases and J by 7 bases, with 13 bases between. Here the CDR3 reads CASSAAQGGGYTF. In DNA form, the CDR3 reads TGTGCCAGCAGTGCCGCACAGGGAGGTGGCTACACCTTC.

The chain has TRBV27 and TRBJ1-1, with D uncertain. The CDR3 covers 13 residues. In germline, CDR1 is MNHEY, CDR2 SMNVEV (reference sequence). V lost 2 bases to trimming and J lost 4 bases, with 8 bases between them. CDR3: CASSLRGFTEAFF. The CDR3 DNA is TGTGCCAGCAGTTTACGTGGGTTCACTGAAGCTTTCTTT.

The V call is TRBV6-5, the J call TRBJ2-1, with TRBD1 as a possible D gene (6 bases). Germline assignment: CDR1 MNHEY and CDR2 SVGAGI. Between the trimmed V and J ends, which lost 2 bases and 4 bases, there was a span of 12 bases. The CDR3 is 15 amino acids. The CDR3 nucleotides read TGTGCCAGCAGTTACACAGGACAGTTTTACAATGAGCAGTTCTTC. It encodes CASSYTGQFYNEQFF.

The rearrangement joins TRBV9 to TRBJ2-5; D may correspond to TRBD1 or TRBD2 (5 bases each). The closer fit of TRBJ2-7 to the DNA end suggests the J call may be wrong. CDR1 and CDR2 (germline): SGDLS, YYNGEE. CDR3 length equals 14 residues. The CDR3, as DNA: TGTGCCAGCAGCGACCGGGACGGGACCTACGAGCAGTACTTC. Protein sequence: CASSDRDGTYEQYF.

This chain joins TRBV9 and TRBJ1-1, with TRBD1 as a possible D gene (5 bases). CDR3 length: 15 amino acids. Trimming took 0 bases from V and 0 from J, leaving 9 bases between them. Germline lookup yields CDR1 SGDLS and CDR2 YYNGEE. CDR3 DNA: TGTGCCAGCAGCGTAGAGGGGTTTTTGAACACTGAAGCTTTCTTT. Its translation is CASSVEGFLNTEAFF.

This clone has more than one count but fewer than ten. The CDR3 loop reads CASSFWGQYNEQFF. The CDR3 DNA reads as TGTGCCAGCAGCTTTTGGGGACAGTACAATGAGCAGTTCTTC. This rearrangement joins TRBV13 to TRBJ2-1; 7 bases are a match to TRBD1. In germline, CDR1 is PRHDT, CDR2 FYEKMQ (reference sequence). With V trimmed by 3 bases and J by 4 bases, 3 bases remained unmatched. The CDR3 contains 14 residues.

This clone appeared a few times. CDR3 in DNA: TGTGCCTGGAGTGCCCGGGACAGGTCTGGCTACACCTTC. It encodes CAWSARDRSGYTF. The rearrangement joins TRBV30 to TRBJ1-2, with TRBD1 matching 8 bases. V dropped 1 base and J dropped 7; count of bases not matched to a gene: 5. CDR1 is GTSNPN, CDR2 SVGIG, per germline (reference sequence). The CDR3 is 13 residues long.

The rearrangement joins TRBV5-4 to TRBJ1-2, with 10 bases matching TRBD1. Germline values: CDR1 SGHNT, CDR2 YYREEE (reference sequence). The CDR3 runs to 17 residues. V gave up 3 bases and J gave up 4 bases; unmatched junction bases: 12. The CDR3, as DNA: TGTGCCAGCAGCTCGCCGCCGGGACAGGGGAAGAGCTATGGCTACACCTTC. Amino acid sequence: CASSSPPGQGKSYGYTF.

DNA of the CDR3: TGTGCCAGCAGTATCCATGGGACAGGGTTCCAAGAGACCCAGTACTTC. As protein: CASSIHGTGFQETQYF. The chain employs TRBV25-1 and TRBJ2-5, with 9 bases that match TRBD1. The CDR3 consists of 16 residues. After removal of 5 bases from V and 1 base from J, the junction contained 8 bases not matched to a gene. CDR1 and CDR2 from the germline V gene are MGHDK and SYGVNS. Based on the CDR3 plus reference TRBV25-1 and TRBJ2-5, the full variable domain is EADIYQTPRYLVIGTGKKITLECSQTMGHDKMYWYQQDPGMELHLIHYSYGVNSTEKGDLSSESTVSRIRTEHFPLTLESARPSHTSQYLCASSIHGTGFQETQYFGPGTRLLVL.

This clone showed up just a few times. The V call is TRBV5-1, the J call TRBJ2-5; D uncertain. Trimming pared 0 bases from V and 2 bases from J, leaving 11 bases between. Germline V gene sequence: CDR1 SGHRS, CDR2 YFSETQ. The CDR3 spans 15 residues. Here the CDR3 DNA reads TGCGCCAGCAGCTTGGATGTGCCAAGACAAGAGACCCAGTACTTC. Its translation: CASSLDVPRQETQYF.

Only a few counts were recorded for this clone. The chain carries TRBV10-3 and TRBJ2-7; 10 nucleotides line up with TRBD1. Looked up from germline, CDR1 is ENHRY and CDR2 is SYGVKD. This CDR3 is built from 13 residues. After removal of 9 bases from V and 6 bases from J, the junction contained 8 bases not matched to a gene. CDR3 amino acids: CAIGTGDKVEQYF. In DNA, the CDR3 is TGTGCCATAGGGACAGGGGACAAGGTCGAGCAGTACTTC.